Each of the 8 T cell receptor beta chains below was sequenced from the same sample in a study of vaccination effects on CD4 cells after COVID-19. CD4+ T cells specific for antigen were expanded with viral peptide pools by the ViraFEST assay before sequencing. Culture proceeded for approximately 9 days, and CD4+ T cells were then isolated. None of these healthy vaccinees had been infected with SARS-CoV-2 before vaccination. These receptors have no known antigen. The protocol was immunoSEQ multiplex PCR, while the TCRdb copy is restricted to in-frame clones and leaves out a portion. The sample has roughly 67,000 clones; around 78% are singletons. Sequencing was performed on CD4+ T cells from PBMCs cultured with SARS-CoV-2 spike peptides, taken before COVID-19 vaccination. The source of these receptors is a human donor who received a COVID-19 vaccine.

The DNA of the CDR3 is TGTGCCAGCAGGGGAAAGGACAGGGGAGTCGGCTACACCTTC. This translates into CASRGKDRGVGYTF. The chain has TRBV6-5 and TRBJ1-2; 9 bases line up with TRBD1. CDR3 length equals 14 residues. V gave up 6 bases and J gave up 8 bases; unmatched junction bases: 10. Germline-derived CDR1 and CDR2 are MNHEY and SVGAGI.

For this clone: This sample also contains other DNA sequences that code for the same CDR3. V is TRBV29-1 and J is TRBJ1-1; no clear D. Germline V CDR1 and CDR2: SQVTM, ANQGSEA. V was shortened by 2 bases and J by 1 base, with 5 bases between the two germline ends. This CDR3 contains 12 residues. The CDR3 here is CSVERGNTEAFF. As DNA, the CDR3 is TGCAGCGTTGAACGGGGGAACACTGAAGCTTTCTTT.

The CDR3 nucleotides read TGTGCCAGCAGCTTATCTGTTAGGGGGAACCGCCGAAATGAGCAGTTCTTC. Protein: CASSLSVRGNRRNEQFF. J is TRBJ2-1 and V is TRBV11-2, with a weak D call TRBD1 (6 bases). V was shortened by 2 bases and J by 7 bases, with 21 bases between the two germline ends. Looked up from germline, CDR1 is SGHAT and CDR2 is FQNNGV. The CDR3 is made up of 17 amino acids.

The CDR3 is CASSQGRASGGPADTQYF. CDR3 bases: TGTGCCAGCAGCCAAGGTAGGGCTAGCGGAGGCCCAGCAGATACGCAGTATTTT. The rearrangement joins TRBV4-2 to TRBJ2-3; 7 nucleotides match TRBD2. Unmatched junction bases numbered 14, after V lost 1 base and J lost 4 bases. Germline CDR1 LGHNA, CDR2 YNFKEQ. The CDR3 covers 18 residues.

The rearrangement links TRBV5-1 to TRBJ2-5; D ambiguous. V was cut by 2 bases and J by 2 bases, with 10 bases left in between. The CDR3 is made up of 14 amino acids. The germline V gene has CDR1 SGHRS and CDR2 YFSETQ. This CDR3 reads CASSFLTDQETQYF. DNA of the CDR3: TGCGCCAGCAGCTTTTTAACAGATCAAGAGACCCAGTACTTC. Full variable domain (missing parts from reference TRBV5-1 and TRBJ2-5): KAGVTQTPRYLIKTRGQQVTLSCSPISGHRSVSWYQQTPGQGLQFLFEYFSETQRNKGNFPGRFSGRQFSNSRSEMNVSTLELGDSALYLCASSFLTDQETQYFGPGTRLLVL.

The CDR3 sequence: CASSTWTGRETQYF. In DNA, the CDR3 is TGTGCCAGTAGTACATGGACAGGGAGAGAGACCCAGTACTTC. The V call is TRBV19, the J call TRBJ2-5; 8 nucleotides match TRBD1. The V gene end was trimmed by 4 bases and the J gene end by 4 bases; junction bases not matched to a gene: 5. Germline-derived CDR1 and CDR2 are LNHDA and SQIVND (reference sequence). There are 14 residues in the CDR3.

CDR3 sequence reads: CAASKRGGQYNTEAFF. CDR3 in DNA: TGTGCCGCCTCAAAGAGGGGGGGACAGTACAACACTGAAGCTTTCTTT. This sequence joins TRBV15 and TRBJ1-1; 7 bases align to TRBD1. Germline V CDR1 and CDR2: LNHNV, YYDKDF (reference sequence). With 11 bases clipped from V and 2 bases from J, the junction kept 17 bases outside the gene matches. This CDR3 has 16 amino acids.

The chain links TRBV28 to TRBJ1-4; 7 nucleotides match TRBD1. The length of the CDR3 is 14 residues. Per the germline V gene, CDR1 is MDHEN and CDR2 is SYDVKM. After removal of 6 bases from V and 8 bases from J, the junction contained 9 bases not matched to a gene. As DNA, the CDR3 is TGTGCCAGCAGACCAGGGGGACCTAGCGAAAAACTGTTTTTT. Translation gives CASRPGGPSEKLFF.